The rows below give T cell receptor beta chains drawn from one sample of a study of T cell responses to AZD1222 COVID-19 vaccine. Using immunoSEQ multiplex PCR, the repertoire was profiled, and TCRdb retains in-frame clones only, with some absent. The sample includes about 83,000 clones, roughly 88% of them seen just once. This material consisted of peripheral blood, taken on day 0 of MenACWY control vaccination. These receptors came from an adult in good health. Each CDR3 is given with its conserved first and last residue. Fields, in order: D gene, V gene, J gene, clone size, CDR3 protein, CDR3 DNA. D genes are given only for firm matches. For some rows the clone size is stated as once, few or many, or as a class when expanded; others skip it.

D gene: TRBD2
V gene: TRBV28
J gene: TRBJ2-2
clone size: once
CDR3 protein: CASTSGRDANTGELFF
CDR3 DNA: TGTGCCAGCACTAGCGGGAGGGACGCGAACACCGGGGAGCTGTTTTTT

D gene: -
V gene: TRBV28
J gene: TRBJ1-5
clone size: -
CDR3 protein: CASTLRGIQPQHF
CDR3 DNA: TGTGCCAGCACCCTCAGGGGTATTCAGCCCCAGCATTTT

D gene: -
V gene: TRBV5-1
J gene: TRBJ2-5
clone size: -
CDR3 protein: CASSLATMQETQYF
CDR3 DNA: TGCGCCAGCAGCTTGGCCACCATGCAAGAGACCCAGTACTTC

D gene: -
V gene: TRBV5-4
J gene: TRBJ2-6
clone size: -
CDR3 protein: CASSFPGRPSGANVLTF
CDR3 DNA: TGTGCCAGCAGCTTTCCGGGCAGGCCCTCTGGGGCCAACGTCCTGACTTTC

D gene: TRBD2
V gene: TRBV5-6
J gene: TRBJ2-3
clone size: -
CDR3 protein: CASSLASGNTDTQYF
CDR3 DNA: TGTGCCAGCAGCTTGGCCAGCGGGAACACAGATACGCAGTATTTT

D gene: TRBD1
V gene: TRBV7-9
J gene: TRBJ2-1
clone size: -
CDR3 protein: CASSLAGQGRNEQFF
CDR3 DNA: TGTGCCAGCAGCCTTGCGGGACAGGGAAGAAATGAGCAGTTCTTC

D gene: TRBD2
V gene: TRBV4-2
J gene: TRBJ2-7
clone size: -
CDR3 protein: CASSQDGTSGLYEQYF
CDR3 DNA: TGTGCCAGCAGCCAAGACGGAACTAGCGGCCTCTACGAGCAGTACTTC

D gene: -
V gene: TRBV6-1
J gene: TRBJ1-1
clone size: -
CDR3 protein: CASSEWGTTEAFF
CDR3 DNA: TGTGCCAGCAGTGAATGGGGGACGACTGAAGCTTTCTTT

D gene: -
V gene: TRBV7-9
J gene: TRBJ2-2
clone size: -
CDR3 protein: CASSSPQRNTGELFF
CDR3 DNA: TGTGCCAGCAGCTCCCCCCAAAGAAACACCGGGGAGCTGTTTTTT

D gene: -
V gene: TRBV11-3
J gene: TRBJ2-4
clone size: -
CDR3 protein: CASSQRSGSNIQYF
CDR3 DNA: TGTGCCAGCAGCCAACGGAGTGGGAGCAACATTCAGTACTTC

D gene: -
V gene: TRBV7-2
J gene: TRBJ2-7
clone size: once
CDR3 protein: CASSPQQDYEQYF
CDR3 DNA: TGTGCCAGCAGCCCCCAGCAAGACTACGAGCAGTACTTC

D gene: TRBD2
V gene: TRBV20-1
J gene: TRBJ2-3
clone size: -
CDR3 protein: CSASDASGRRNTQYF
CDR3 DNA: TGCAGTGCTAGTGATGCTAGCGGGAGAAGAAATACGCAGTATTTT

D gene: -
V gene: TRBV5-1
J gene: TRBJ2-7
clone size: -
CDR3 protein: CASSPRQGGGEQYF
CDR3 DNA: TGCGCCAGCAGCCCCCGACAGGGAGGAGGCGAGCAGTACTTC

D gene: -
V gene: TRBV28
J gene: TRBJ2-1
clone size: -
CDR3 protein: CASRSPVLGDEQFF
CDR3 DNA: TGTGCCAGCAGATCCCCCGTTTTGGGAGATGAGCAGTTCTTC

D gene: TRBD1
V gene: TRBV29-1
J gene: TRBJ2-7
clone size: -
CDR3 protein: CSGRDRADSYEQYF
CDR3 DNA: TGCAGCGGTCGCGACAGGGCGGACTCCTACGAGCAGTACTTC

D gene: -
V gene: TRBV11-3
J gene: TRBJ2-1
clone size: -
CDR3 protein: CASSLDGNTYNEQFF
CDR3 DNA: TGTGCCAGCAGCTTAGACGGGAACACCTACAATGAGCAGTTCTTC

D gene: -
V gene: TRBV10-1
J gene: TRBJ1-6
clone size: once
CDR3 protein: CASSEGYNSPLHF
CDR3 DNA: TGCGCCAGCAGTGAAGGATATAATTCACCCCTCCACTTT

D gene: TRBD1
V gene: TRBV7-8
J gene: TRBJ1-2
clone size: -
CDR3 protein: CASSFPRGGHYGYTF
CDR3 DNA: TGTGCCAGCAGCTTTCCCAGGGGGGGACACTATGGCTACACCTTC

D gene: -
V gene: TRBV18
J gene: TRBJ1-1
clone size: -
CDR3 protein: CASSLLSLDAYMNTEAFF
CDR3 DNA: TGTGCCAGCTCACTTCTTAGCCTGGACGCCTACATGAACACTGAAGCTTTCTTT

D gene: TRBD1
V gene: TRBV19
J gene: TRBJ1-4
clone size: -
CDR3 protein: CASTTTGPSAGDEKLFF
CDR3 DNA: TGTGCCAGTACAACGACAGGGCCGAGCGCCGGGGACGAAAAACTGTTTTTT

D gene: -
V gene: TRBV28
J gene: TRBJ1-6
clone size: once
CDR3 protein: CASSSTSPLHF
CDR3 DNA: TGTGCCAGCAGTTCTACTTCACCCCTCCACTTT

D gene: -
V gene: TRBV6-5
J gene: TRBJ1-6
clone size: -
CDR3 protein: CASSYSLSNSPLHF
CDR3 DNA: TGTGCCAGCAGTTACTCACTCAGTAATTCACCCCTCCACTTT

D gene: -
V gene: TRBV10-1
J gene: TRBJ1-1
clone size: few
CDR3 protein: CASNQARGTEAFF
CDR3 DNA: TGCGCCAGCAATCAAGCCAGGGGAACTGAAGCTTTCTTT

D gene: -
V gene: TRBV29-1
J gene: TRBJ2-3
clone size: -
CDR3 protein: CSVSGGDFTPDTQYF
CDR3 DNA: TGCAGCGTGTCTGGCGGGGACTTTACCCCAGATACGCAGTATTTT

D gene: TRBD1
V gene: TRBV6-6
J gene: TRBJ2-7
clone size: once
CDR3 protein: CASTEPGTGTYEQYF
CDR3 DNA: TGTGCCAGCACCGAACCCGGGACAGGAACCTACGAGCAGTACTTC

D gene: TRBD2
V gene: TRBV7-2
J gene: TRBJ2-3
clone size: -
CDR3 protein: CASSRTGGDTQYF
CDR3 DNA: TGTGCCAGCAGTAGGACGGGGGGAGATACGCAGTATTTT

D gene: TRBD1
V gene: TRBV5-1
J gene: TRBJ1-1
clone size: -
CDR3 protein: CASSSTQGIEAFF
CDR3 DNA: TGCGCCAGCAGCTCAACACAGGGGATTGAAGCTTTCTTT

D gene: -
V gene: TRBV9
J gene: TRBJ2-7
clone size: -
CDR3 protein: CASSIGTPSYEQYF
CDR3 DNA: TGTGCCAGCAGCATCGGGACGCCCTCCTACGAGCAGTACTTC

D gene: -
V gene: TRBV3-1/TRBV3-2
J gene: TRBJ2-7
clone size: once
CDR3 protein: CASRVDGGHEQYF
CDR3 DNA: TGTGCCAGCCGCGTCGACGGGGGCCACGAGCAGTACTTC

D gene: -
V gene: TRBV5-5
J gene: TRBJ1-3
clone size: -
CDR3 protein: CASSLTPIPGNTIYF
CDR3 DNA: TGTGCCAGCAGCTTGACGCCAATCCCTGGAAACACCATATATTTT

D gene: -
V gene: TRBV28
J gene: TRBJ1-3
clone size: few
CDR3 protein: CASSFLTLRKVTGNTIYF
CDR3 DNA: TGTGCCAGCAGTTTTTTGACTCTAAGAAAGGTGACTGGAAACACCATATATTTT

D gene: -
V gene: TRBV29-1
J gene: TRBJ2-5
clone size: once
CDR3 protein: CSVDDGLLQETQYF
CDR3 DNA: TGCAGCGTTGATGATGGACTCCTCCAAGAGACCCAGTACTTC

D gene: -
V gene: TRBV9
J gene: TRBJ1-1
clone size: -
CDR3 protein: CASSVDTVTEAFF
CDR3 DNA: TGTGCCAGCAGCGTAGACACAGTCACTGAAGCTTTCTTT

D gene: -
V gene: TRBV19
J gene: TRBJ1-5
clone size: -
CDR3 protein: CASSDNSNQPQHF
CDR3 DNA: TGTGCCAGTAGCGATAATAGCAATCAGCCCCAGCATTTT

D gene: TRBD1
V gene: TRBV7-9
J gene: TRBJ2-5
clone size: -
CDR3 protein: CASSSGDREETQYF
CDR3 DNA: TGTGCCAGCAGCTCTGGTGACAGGGAAGAGACCCAGTACTTC

D gene: -
V gene: TRBV5-1
J gene: TRBJ2-2
clone size: -
CDR3 protein: CASSSNAGGNTGELFF
CDR3 DNA: TGCGCCAGCAGCTCAAACGCCGGGGGGAACACCGGGGAGCTGTTTTTT

D gene: -
V gene: TRBV7-9
J gene: TRBJ2-2
clone size: -
CDR3 protein: CASGKGGWELFF
CDR3 DNA: TGTGCCAGCGGTAAGGGAGGCTGGGAGCTGTTTTTT

D gene: TRBD2
V gene: TRBV3-1/TRBV3-2
J gene: TRBJ2-3
clone size: -
CDR3 protein: CASSPTSGSTDTQYF
CDR3 DNA: TGTGCCAGCAGCCCTACTAGCGGGAGTACAGATACGCAGTATTTT

D gene: TRBD2
V gene: TRBV12-3/TRBV12-4
J gene: TRBJ2-1
clone size: -
CDR3 protein: CASRGLVPFF
CDR3 DNA: TGTGCCAGCAGAGGACTAGTTCCGTTCTTC

D gene: -
V gene: TRBV5-4
J gene: TRBJ2-7
clone size: -
CDR3 protein: CASSLVSQRGYEQYF
CDR3 DNA: TGTGCCAGCAGCTTGGTCTCTCAGAGGGGCTACGAGCAGTACTTC

D gene: -
V gene: TRBV7-8
J gene: TRBJ2-7
clone size: -
CDR3 protein: CASSPRTLYEQYF
CDR3 DNA: TGTGCCAGCAGCCCACGGACGTTGTACGAGCAGTACTTC

D gene: TRBD1
V gene: TRBV28
J gene: TRBJ1-2
clone size: -
CDR3 protein: CASRLPDRLNYGYTF
CDR3 DNA: TGTGCCAGCAGACTACCGGACAGGTTGAACTATGGCTACACCTTC

D gene: TRBD1
V gene: TRBV7-9
J gene: TRBJ2-7
clone size: -
CDR3 protein: CASSRVQGVLTEQYF
CDR3 DNA: TGTGCCAGCAGCCGCGTTCAGGGGGTTCTCACCGAGCAGTACTTC

D gene: -
V gene: TRBV4-3
J gene: TRBJ1-5
clone size: -
CDR3 protein: CASSLDSYQPQHF
CDR3 DNA: TGCGCCAGCAGCCTGGACAGTTATCAGCCCCAGCATTTT

D gene: -
V gene: TRBV3-1/TRBV3-2
J gene: TRBJ2-7
clone size: -
CDR3 protein: CASSQEAGSGYEQYF
CDR3 DNA: TGTGCCAGCAGCCAAGAGGCTGGTAGCGGCTACGAGCAGTACTTC